The T cell receptor beta chain under discussion was sequenced for a study of blood T cell repertoires in COVID-19. About the research overall: Acute-phase and convalescent COVID-19 samples originated in the United States, Italy and Spain. Sources were T cells, B-cell-depleted T cells, or PBMCs; the material itself was cDNA or gDNA.

Original methodology: Amplification with reference gene primers provided the estimates of nucleated cell counts. This table comes from immunoSEQ multiplex PCR, and its TCRdb copy is limited to in-frame clones, with some not included. D and trimming were read from the DNA, whereas the V and J calls and clone size are those reported in that table. This table has 35,000 to 45,000 clones, 60% to 80% appearing once. The source material was peripheral blood. This receptor was identified in a woman aged 80 or over with acute or convalescent COVID-19.

CDR3 sequence (DNA): TGTGCCTCCCCCGGGGGAAACACCATATATTTT. Its protein is CASPGGNTIYF. This chain links TRBV30 with TRBJ1-3; D is unresolved. With 7 bases removed from V and 4 bases from J, the gap between germline ends came to 8 bases. The CDR3 totals 11 residues. CDR1 and CDR2 from the germline V gene are GTSNPN and SVGIG (reference sequence).